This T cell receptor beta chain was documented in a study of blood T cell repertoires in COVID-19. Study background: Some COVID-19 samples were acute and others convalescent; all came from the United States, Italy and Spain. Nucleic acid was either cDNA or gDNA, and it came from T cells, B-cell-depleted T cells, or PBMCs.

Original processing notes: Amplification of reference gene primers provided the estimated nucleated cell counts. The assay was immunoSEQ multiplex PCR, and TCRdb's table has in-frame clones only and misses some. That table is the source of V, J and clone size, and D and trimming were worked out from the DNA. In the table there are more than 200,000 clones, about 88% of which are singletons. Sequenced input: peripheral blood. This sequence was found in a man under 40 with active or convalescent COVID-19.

The CDR3 region is CASSPWDRGRGLGYGYTF. The CDR3 DNA reads as TGTGCCAGCAGCCCGTGGGACAGGGGGCGCGGATTGGGCTATGGCTACACCTTC. J is TRBJ1-2 and V is TRBV9; 12 bases are a match to TRBD1. V lost 4 bases to trimming and J lost 4 bases; unmatched junction nucleotides: 14. The length of the CDR3 is 18 residues. Germline V gene sequence: CDR1 SGDLS, CDR2 YYNGEE.